These 24 T cell receptor beta chains were sequenced from one sample in a study of shared clonotypes between healthy human individuals. Clones were read by immunoSEQ multiplex PCR, and TCRdb kept only the in-frame ones, dropping some. The sample records more than 1,200,000 clones, approximately 98.5% being singletons. The sequencing input was naive CD4+ T cells sorted from blood. As to subset: CD45RA+ positively selected. The source of these receptors is a man younger than 40 in good health.

This chain links TRBV2 with TRBJ2-7, with unresolved D. Germline CDR1 and CDR2: SNHLY and FYNNEI. This CDR3 is 16 amino acids long. V gave up 0 bases and J gave up 4 bases, with 16 bases separating them. In DNA form, the CDR3 reads TGTGCCAGCAGTGAAGCGCTCGGCAGGATTAATTACGAGCAGTACTTC. It encodes CASSEALGRINYEQYF.

V gene TRBV4-3 combines with J gene TRBJ1-1; D not resolved. The V gene's germline CDR1 is LGHNA and CDR2 YSLEER. This CDR3 contains 13 residues. V gave up 6 bases and J gave up 3 bases, with 11 bases separating them. CDR3 in amino acids: CASSQTYHTEAFF. CDR3 bases: TGCGCCAGCAGTCAAACTTATCACACTGAAGCTTTCTTT.

The J gene is TRBJ1-2, the V gene TRBV7-2; D might be TRBD1 (6 bases). Trimming removed 5 bases at V and 0 bases at J, with 19 bases between. The CDR3 covers 17 residues. CDR1 and CDR2 (germline): SGHTA, FQGNSA. The CDR3 region is CASSSKQGGQANYGYTF. CDR3 DNA: TGTGCCAGCAGCAGCAAACAGGGTGGCCAAGCTAACTATGGCTACACCTTC.

Worth noting for this clone: At one boundary the junction diverges from the germline segment, which might be a read error. V and J are TRBV30 and TRBJ2-3, with unresolved D. Germline V gene data show CDR1 as GTSNPN and CDR2 as SVGIG (reference sequence). This CDR3 region has 13 residues. CDR3 residues: CAWSVLKGSQQHF. The CDR3 coding sequence is TGTGCCTGGAGTGTACTAAAGGGTAGCCAACAACATTTT. Looking up the rest from reference TRBV30 and TRBJ2-3 gives the full variable domain: SQTIHQWPATLVQPVGSPLSLECTVEGTSNPNLYWYRQAAGRGLQLLFYSVGIGQISSEVPQNLSASRPQDRQFILSSKKLLLSDSGFYLCAWSVLKGSQQHFGPGTRLTVL.

The V and J genes are TRBV7-9 and TRBJ1-2; D remains ambiguous. CDR3 length equals 13 residues. Per the germline V gene, CDR1 is SEHNR and CDR2 is FQNEAQ (reference sequence). The V and J ends lost 5 bases and 7 bases respectively, with 14 bases between them. CDR3 residues: CASSKGLGFGYTF. The CDR3 DNA reads TGTGCCAGCAGCAAGGGCCTAGGGTTTGGCTACACCTTC.

The rearrangement uses TRBV19 and TRBJ2-2; D perhaps matches TRBD1 (6 bases). In germline, CDR1 is LNHDA, CDR2 SQIVND (reference sequence). The germline V and J ends were trimmed by 8 bases and 0 bases, with 10 bases remaining between them. The CDR3 runs to 14 residues. The CDR3 protein is CASPGTTNTGELFF. DNA for the CDR3: TGTGCCAGTCCCGGGACAACGAACACCGGGGAGCTGTTTTTT.

The chain recombines TRBV6-5 with TRBJ2-1; D gene uncertain. CDR1 and CDR2 (germline): MNHEY, SVGAGI. CDR3 length: 15 residues. V shed 6 bases and J shed 0 bases, with 12 bases lying between them. Written as DNA, the CDR3 is TGTGCCAGCAGGATCAGCGTTAGCTCCTACAATGAGCAGTTCTTC. It translates to CASRISVSSYNEQFF.

The chain joins TRBV14 to TRBJ2-7, with D perhaps matching TRBD2 (6 bases). V was cut by 3 bases and J by 4 bases, with 10 bases left in between. CDR1 and CDR2 from the germline V gene are SGHDN and FVKESK. The CDR3 has 13 residues. The CDR3 nucleotides are TGTGCCAGCAGCCACTACGGGACTTACGAGCAGTACTTC. The encoded protein is CASSHYGTYEQYF.

The V call is TRBV5-1, the J call TRBJ2-3, with D uncertain. Germline CDR1 is SGHRS and CDR2 is YFSETQ. The ends were cut back, 5 bases at V and 5 bases at J, with 15 bases in the middle. The CDR3 runs to 14 residues. CDR3 nucleotides: TGCGCCAGCAGTAATTTTATCGGTGGAGATACGCAGTATTTT. Its translation: CASSNFIGGDTQYF.

V and J are TRBV6-6 and TRBJ1-2; D ambiguous. The germline CDR1 and CDR2 sequences are MNHNY and SVGAGI (reference sequence). The CDR3 is 10 amino acids. The CDR3 loop reads CVTRNYGYTF. CDR3 in DNA: TGTGTAACTCGCAACTATGGCTACACCTTC.

CDR3 residues: CASSYGTGGAYEQYF. The CDR3, as DNA: TGTGCCAGCAGTTACGGGACAGGGGGGGCCTACGAGCAGTACTTC. The rearrangement links TRBV13 to TRBJ2-7; 11 nucleotides match TRBD1. CDR1 PRHDT and CDR2 FYEKMQ come from the germline V gene (reference sequence). V gave up 6 bases and J gave up 2 bases; unmatched junction bases: 6. CDR3 size: 15 residues.

The sample holds one count of this clone. CDR3 protein: CASSRRRTGINYGYTF. Written as DNA, the CDR3 is TGTGCCAGCAGCCGACGAAGGACAGGGATTAACTATGGCTACACCTTC. The chain combines TRBV7-9 with TRBJ1-2; 8 bases align to TRBD1. The CDR3 has 16 amino acids. V trimming: 5 bases; J trimming: 1 base; junction bases outside the gene matches: 9. The V gene's germline CDR1 is SEHNR and CDR2 FQNEAQ (reference sequence).

This rearrangement joins TRBV5-1 to TRBJ2-1, with 9 nucleotides matching TRBD1. The CDR3 length is 15 residues. V dropped 5 bases and J dropped 7; count of bases not matched to a gene: 10. In germline, CDR1 is SGHRS, CDR2 YFSETQ. CDR3: CASSSGQGLQNEQFF. The CDR3 DNA reads as TGCGCCAGCAGTTCGGGACAGGGCTTGCAAAATGAGCAGTTCTTC.

The chain uses TRBV11-1 and TRBJ2-7, with TRBD1 matching 8 bases. Trimming cost V 4 bases and J 3 bases; bases outside gene matches: 14. The germline V gene has CDR1 SGHAT and CDR2 FQDESV (reference sequence). The CDR3 contains 17 residues. For the CDR3, the DNA is TGTGCCAGCAGCTCAGACCCAACAGGGGGGAACTACTACGAGCAGTACTTC. The encoded protein is CASSSDPTGGNYYEQYF.

The V call is TRBV7-9, the J call TRBJ2-5; D gene ambiguous. This CDR3 comprises 14 residues. CDR1 and CDR2 (germline): SEHNR, FQNEAQ (reference sequence). Deletions cut 2 bases from V and 2 bases from J, with 9 bases between. In DNA, the CDR3 is TGTGCCAGCAGCTTAAAAACCGAACAAGAGACCCAGTACTTC. Residues: CASSLKTEQETQYF.

The chain is built from TRBV7-2 and TRBJ2-7; D call uncertain. CDR3 length: 14 amino acids. The germline CDR1 and CDR2 sequences are SGHTA and FQGNSA. V dropped 4 bases and J dropped 0 bases, with 10 bases sitting between them. CDR3 sequence: CASSSTQNSYEQYF. In DNA form, the CDR3 reads TGTGCCAGCAGCTCTACCCAGAACTCCTACGAGCAGTACTTC.

The genes are TRBV6-6 and TRBJ2-5; 11 bases are a match to TRBD2. CDR3 length: 14 amino acids. Germline CDR1 reads MNHNY; CDR2 reads SVGAGI (reference sequence). V lost 8 bases and J lost 5; bases outside the gene matches: 7. The CDR3 sequence: CASQLAGAGETQYF. CDR3 DNA sequence: TGTGCCAGCCAACTAGCGGGAGCCGGCGAGACCCAGTACTTC.

This chain joins TRBV30 and TRBJ1-1; D is unresolved. Germline V gene lookup returns CDR1 GTSNPN and CDR2 SVGIG (reference sequence). CDR3 length: 14 amino acids. Trimming removed 1 base at V and 4 bases at J, with 13 bases between. Here the CDR3 reads CAWSGGIAGTEAFF. The CDR3 region has the DNA TGTGCCTGGAGTGGAGGCATCGCGGGCACTGAAGCTTTCTTT.

The CDR3: CASSSGPEGGQYF. DNA for the CDR3: TGTGCCAGTAGTAGCGGCCCCGAGGGAGGGCAGTATTTT. This chain uses TRBV19 with TRBJ2-3, with D tentatively TRBD2 (6 bases). The germline V and J ends were trimmed by 4 bases and 11 bases, with 16 bases remaining between them. CDR1 LNHDA and CDR2 SQIVND come from the germline V gene (reference sequence). This CDR3 is 13 amino acids long.

The chain recombines TRBV5-1 with TRBJ2-3; 9 bases are a match to TRBD2. Losses at the gene ends were 0 bases for V and 9 bases for J; bases not matched to a gene: 8. CDR3 length: 15 residues. CDR1 and CDR2 from the germline V gene are SGHRS and YFSETQ. CDR3 region: CASSLGATSGATQYF. CDR3 sequence (DNA): TGCGCCAGCAGCTTGGGGGCGACTAGCGGCGCCACGCAGTATTTT.

The CDR3 is CASSRGTYSDEKLFF. CDR3 nucleotide sequence: TGTGCCAGCTCACGGGGGACCTACTCGGATGAAAAACTGTTTTTT. V and J are TRBV18 and TRBJ1-4; D perhaps matches TRBD1 (5 bases). The CDR3 totals 15 residues. Germline CDR1 KGHSH, CDR2 LQKENI. With 4 bases removed from V and 6 bases from J, the gap between germline ends came to 15 bases.

J is TRBJ2-4 and V is TRBV27; either TRBD1 or TRBD2 may fit D (5 bases each). Trimming took 5 bases from V and 16 from J, leaving 24 bases between them. The CDR3 has 14 residues. The V gene's germline CDR1 is MNHEY and CDR2 SMNVEV (reference sequence). DNA for the CDR3: TGTGCCAGCAGTACCTCCGGGACCCCAGGTTCCTCATACTTC. Amino acids: CASSTSGTPGSSYF.

The gene calls are TRBV5-1 and TRBJ2-2, with TRBD2 identical over 16 bases. The CDR3 covers 18 residues. Trimming took 4 bases from V and 7 from J; bases not matched to a gene: 10. The V gene's germline CDR1 is SGHRS and CDR2 YFSETQ. The CDR3 nucleotides read TGCGCCAGCAGCCCGGGACTAGCGGGAGGGATTTCGAACGGGGAGCTGTTTTTT. Amino acids: CASSPGLAGGISNGELFF.

Only one count was recorded for this clone. V is TRBV28 and J is TRBJ1-2; D possibly corresponds to TRBD1 (5 bases). V was trimmed by 3 bases and J by 4 bases, leaving 15 bases between them. This CDR3 is built from 15 residues. Germline V gene sequence: CDR1 MDHEN, CDR2 SYDVKM. CDR3 loop: CASSFSQTVVYGYTF. DNA for the CDR3: TGTGCCAGCAGTTTTAGTCAGACAGTGGTCTATGGCTACACCTTC.